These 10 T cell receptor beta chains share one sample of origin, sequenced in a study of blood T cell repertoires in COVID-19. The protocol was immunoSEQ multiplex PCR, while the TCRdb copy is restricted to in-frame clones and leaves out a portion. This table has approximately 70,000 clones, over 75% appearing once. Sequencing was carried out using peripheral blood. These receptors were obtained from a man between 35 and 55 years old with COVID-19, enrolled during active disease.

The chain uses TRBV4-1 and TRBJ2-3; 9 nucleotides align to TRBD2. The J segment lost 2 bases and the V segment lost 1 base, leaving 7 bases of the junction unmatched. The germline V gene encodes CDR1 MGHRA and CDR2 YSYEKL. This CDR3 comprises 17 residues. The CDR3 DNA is TGCGCCAGCAGCCAAGGGAAAGCGGGGGGTCTCACAGATACGCAGTATTTT. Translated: CASSQGKAGGLTDTQYF.

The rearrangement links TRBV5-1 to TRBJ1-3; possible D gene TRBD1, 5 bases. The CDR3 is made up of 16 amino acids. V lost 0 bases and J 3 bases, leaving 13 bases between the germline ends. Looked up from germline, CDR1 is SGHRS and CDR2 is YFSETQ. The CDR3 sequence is CASSLGDGGGGNTIYF. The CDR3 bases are TGCGCCAGCAGCTTGGGGGACGGCGGGGGTGGAAACACCATATATTTT.

CDR3 sequence (DNA): TGTGCCTGGACCTCCGGAGGGGTCAATCAGCCCCAGCATTTT. This sequence encodes CAWTSGGVNQPQHF. V is TRBV30 and J is TRBJ1-5; tentatively, D is TRBD1 (5 bases). Trimming removed 4 bases from V and 3 bases from J, with 13 bases in between. Germline V gives CDR1 GTSNPN, CDR2 SVGIG (reference sequence). The CDR3 totals 14 residues.

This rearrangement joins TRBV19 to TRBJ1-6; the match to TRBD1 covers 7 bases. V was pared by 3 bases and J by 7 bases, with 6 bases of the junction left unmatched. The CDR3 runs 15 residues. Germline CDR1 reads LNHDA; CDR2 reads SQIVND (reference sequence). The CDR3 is CASSIWTGQNSPLHF. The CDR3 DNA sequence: TGTGCCAGTAGTATTTGGACAGGCCAAAATTCACCCCTCCACTTT.

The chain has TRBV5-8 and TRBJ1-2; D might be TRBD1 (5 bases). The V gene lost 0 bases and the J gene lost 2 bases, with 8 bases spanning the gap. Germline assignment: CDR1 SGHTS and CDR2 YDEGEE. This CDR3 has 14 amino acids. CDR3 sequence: CASSLAPGNYGYTF. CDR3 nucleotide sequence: TGTGCCAGCAGCTTGGCCCCAGGGAACTATGGCTACACCTTC.

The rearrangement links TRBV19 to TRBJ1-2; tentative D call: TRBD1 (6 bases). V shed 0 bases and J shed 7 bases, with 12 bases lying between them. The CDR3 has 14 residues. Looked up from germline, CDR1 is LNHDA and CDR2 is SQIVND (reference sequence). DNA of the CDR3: TGTGCCAGTAGTATAGACTCAACAGGGAGTGGCTACACCTTC. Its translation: CASSIDSTGSGYTF.

In DNA, the CDR3 is TGTGCCAGCAGTGAATACAGGGGGCCCGATACGCAGTATTTT. Protein sequence: CASSEYRGPDTQYF. The chain couples TRBV6-1 to TRBJ2-3; TRBD1 aligns across 9 bases. Germline CDR1 reads MNHNS; CDR2 reads SASEGT. V gave up 2 bases and J gave up 6 bases; unmatched junction bases: 3. The CDR3 has 14 amino acids.

The CDR3 loop is CASSTGGPGTEAFF. CDR3 DNA: TGTGCCAGCAGTACGGGAGGGCCAGGTACTGAAGCTTTCTTT. V gene TRBV6-6 combines with J gene TRBJ1-1; D ambiguous. Germline loops: CDR1 MNHNY, CDR2 SVGAGI (reference sequence). V lost 5 bases to trimming and J lost 5 bases, with 15 bases between them. This CDR3 comprises 14 residues.

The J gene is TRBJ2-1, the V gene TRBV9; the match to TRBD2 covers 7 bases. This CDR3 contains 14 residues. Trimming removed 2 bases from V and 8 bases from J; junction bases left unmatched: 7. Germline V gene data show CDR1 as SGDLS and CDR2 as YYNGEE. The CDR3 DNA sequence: TGTGCCAGCAGCGTGATCGGGGGGTGGGATGAGCAGTTCTTC. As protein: CASSVIGGWDEQFF.

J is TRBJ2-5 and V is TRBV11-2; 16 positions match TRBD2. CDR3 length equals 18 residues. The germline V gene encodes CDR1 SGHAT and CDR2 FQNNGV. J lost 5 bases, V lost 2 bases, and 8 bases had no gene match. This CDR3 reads CASSLPRGTSGGAETQYF. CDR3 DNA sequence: TGTGCCAGCAGCTTACCCCGGGGGACTAGCGGGGGGGCCGAGACCCAGTACTTC. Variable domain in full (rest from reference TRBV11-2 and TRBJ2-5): EAGVAQSPRYKIIEKRQSVAFWCNPISGHATLYWYQQILGQGPKLLIQFQNNGVVDDSQLPKDRFSAERLKGVDSTLKIQPAKLEDSAVYLCASSLPRGTSGGAETQYFGPGTRLLVL.